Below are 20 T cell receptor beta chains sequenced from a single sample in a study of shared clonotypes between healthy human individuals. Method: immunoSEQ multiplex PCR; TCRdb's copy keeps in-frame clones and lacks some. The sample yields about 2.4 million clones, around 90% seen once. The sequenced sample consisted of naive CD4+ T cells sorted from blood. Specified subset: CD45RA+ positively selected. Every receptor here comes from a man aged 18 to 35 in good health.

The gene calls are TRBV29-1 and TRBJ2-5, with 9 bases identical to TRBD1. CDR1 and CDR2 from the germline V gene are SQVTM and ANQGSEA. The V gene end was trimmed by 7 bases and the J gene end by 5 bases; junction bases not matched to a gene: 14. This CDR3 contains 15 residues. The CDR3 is CSAQKTGGVSETQYF. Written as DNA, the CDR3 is TGCAGCGCCCAAAAGACAGGGGGGGTGTCGGAGACCCAGTACTTC.

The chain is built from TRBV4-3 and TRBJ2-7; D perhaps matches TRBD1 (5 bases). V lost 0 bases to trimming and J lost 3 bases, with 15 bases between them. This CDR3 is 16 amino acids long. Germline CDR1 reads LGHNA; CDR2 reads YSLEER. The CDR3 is CASSQDRTTLFYEQYF. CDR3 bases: TGCGCCAGCAGCCAAGATCGGACAACCCTCTTCTACGAGCAGTACTTC.

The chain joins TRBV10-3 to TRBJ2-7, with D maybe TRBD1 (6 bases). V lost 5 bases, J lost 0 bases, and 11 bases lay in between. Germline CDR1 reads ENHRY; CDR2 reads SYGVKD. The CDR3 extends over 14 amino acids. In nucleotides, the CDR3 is TGTGCCATCAGTTCCTCGGACAGCTCCTACGAGCAGTACTTC. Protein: CAISSSDSSYEQYF.

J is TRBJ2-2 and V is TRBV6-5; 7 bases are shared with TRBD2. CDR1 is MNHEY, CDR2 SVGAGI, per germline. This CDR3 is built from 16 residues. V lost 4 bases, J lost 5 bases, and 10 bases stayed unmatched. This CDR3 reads CASSSQMTSRTGELFF. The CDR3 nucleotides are TGTGCCAGCAGTTCTCAAATGACTAGCAGGACCGGGGAGCTGTTTTTT.

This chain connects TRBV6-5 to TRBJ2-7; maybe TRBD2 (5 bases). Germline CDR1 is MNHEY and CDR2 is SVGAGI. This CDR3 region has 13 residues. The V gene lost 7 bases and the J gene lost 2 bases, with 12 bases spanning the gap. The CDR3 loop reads CASKRGITYEQYF. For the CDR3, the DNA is TGTGCCAGCAAGAGAGGGATCACCTACGAGCAGTACTTC.

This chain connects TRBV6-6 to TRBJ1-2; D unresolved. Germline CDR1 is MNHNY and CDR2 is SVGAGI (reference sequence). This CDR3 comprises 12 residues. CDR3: CAAALGNYGYTF. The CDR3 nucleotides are TGTGCGGCCGCCCTAGGGAACTATGGCTACACCTTC.

In DNA, the CDR3 is TGTGCCAGTTTCCCTTCGGGACTTAACTCCTACAATGAGCAGTTCTTC. Translating it yields CASFPSGLNSYNEQFF. The V call is TRBV27, the J call TRBJ2-1; possibly TRBD2 for D (6 bases). Germline CDR1 is MNHEY and CDR2 is SMNVEV (reference sequence). CDR3 length: 16 residues. V was clipped by 9 bases and J by 0 bases, with 18 bases between them.

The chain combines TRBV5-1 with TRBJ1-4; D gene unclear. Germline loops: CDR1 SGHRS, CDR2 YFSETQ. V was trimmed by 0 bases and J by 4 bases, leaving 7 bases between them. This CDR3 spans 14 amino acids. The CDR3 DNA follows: TGCGCCAGCAGCTTGGAACAGATTAATGAAAAACTGTTTTTT. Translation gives CASSLEQINEKLFF.

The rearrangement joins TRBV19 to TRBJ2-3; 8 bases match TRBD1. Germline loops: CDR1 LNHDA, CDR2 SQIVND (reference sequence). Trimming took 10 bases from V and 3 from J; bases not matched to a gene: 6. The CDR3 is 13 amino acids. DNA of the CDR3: TGTGCCACTGGACAGGGAAGAACAGATACGCAGTATTTT. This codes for CATGQGRTDTQYF.

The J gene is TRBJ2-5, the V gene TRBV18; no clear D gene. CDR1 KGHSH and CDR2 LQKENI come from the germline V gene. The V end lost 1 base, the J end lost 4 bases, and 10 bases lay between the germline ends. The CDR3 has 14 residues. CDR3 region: CASSPQAGPETQYF. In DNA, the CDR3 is TGTGCCAGCTCACCACAGGCAGGTCCAGAGACCCAGTACTTC.

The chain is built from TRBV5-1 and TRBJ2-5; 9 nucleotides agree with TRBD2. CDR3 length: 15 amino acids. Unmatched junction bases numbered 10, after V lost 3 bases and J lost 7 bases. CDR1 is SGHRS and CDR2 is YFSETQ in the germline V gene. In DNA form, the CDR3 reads TGCGCCAGCAGCTCGGGACTAGCCACGGCCGGGACCCAGTACTTC. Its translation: CASSSGLATAGTQYF.

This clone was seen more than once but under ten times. CDR3 sequence (DNA): TGTGCCGGTGACAGGGACGGCCGGGAACTGTTTTTT. Protein sequence: CAGDRDGRELFF. This sequence joins TRBV30 and TRBJ1-4, with 7 bases lining up with TRBD1. CDR3 length: 12 amino acids. V shed 8 bases, J shed 12 bases, and the junction held 12 bases outside the gene matches. In germline, CDR1 is GTSNPN, CDR2 SVGIG (reference sequence). The full variable domain, its missing parts supplied by reference TRBV30 and TRBJ1-4, is SQTIHQWPATLVQPVGSPLSLECTVEGTSNPNLYWYRQAAGRGLQLLFYSVGIGQISSEVPQNLSASRPQDRQFILSSKKLLLSDSGFYLCAGDRDGRELFFGSGTQLSVL.

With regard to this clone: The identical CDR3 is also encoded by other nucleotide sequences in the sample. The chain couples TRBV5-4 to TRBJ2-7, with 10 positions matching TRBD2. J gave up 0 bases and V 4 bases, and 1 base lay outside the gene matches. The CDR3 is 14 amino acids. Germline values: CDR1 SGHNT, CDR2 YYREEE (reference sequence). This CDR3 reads CASSLAGVSYEQYF. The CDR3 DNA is TGTGCCAGCAGCCTAGCGGGGGTCTCCTACGAGCAGTACTTC.

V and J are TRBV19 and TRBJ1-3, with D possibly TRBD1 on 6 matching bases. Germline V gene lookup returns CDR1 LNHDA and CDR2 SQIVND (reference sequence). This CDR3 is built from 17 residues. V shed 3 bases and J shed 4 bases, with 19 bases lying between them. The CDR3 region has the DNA TGTGCCAGTAGTATCGGTTCGGGGACAACGGCGGGAAACACCATATATTTT. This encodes CASSIGSGTTAGNTIYF.

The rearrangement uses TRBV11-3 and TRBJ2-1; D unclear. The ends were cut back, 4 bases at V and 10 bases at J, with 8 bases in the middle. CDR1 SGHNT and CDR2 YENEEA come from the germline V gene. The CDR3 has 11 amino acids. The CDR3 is CASSSGEEQFF. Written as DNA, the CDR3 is TGTGCCAGCAGCTCGGGTGAGGAGCAGTTCTTC.

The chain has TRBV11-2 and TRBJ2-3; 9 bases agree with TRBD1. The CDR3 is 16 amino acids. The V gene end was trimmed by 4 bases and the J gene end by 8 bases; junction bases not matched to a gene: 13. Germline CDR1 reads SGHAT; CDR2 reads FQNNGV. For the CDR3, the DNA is TGTGCCAGCAGCTCCTATAGGGACAGGGAACGTCCTACGCAGTATTTT. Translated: CASSSYRDRERPTQYF. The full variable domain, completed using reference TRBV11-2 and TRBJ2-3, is EAGVAQSPRYKIIEKRQSVAFWCNPISGHATLYWYQQILGQGPKLLIQFQNNGVVDDSQLPKDRFSAERLKGVDSTLKIQPAKLEDSAVYLCASSSYRDRERPTQYFGPGTRLTVL.

The CDR3: CASSFWRGSDEQFF. CDR3 coding DNA: TGTGCCAGCAGCTTTTGGAGGGGGTCGGATGAGCAGTTCTTC. This rearrangement joins TRBV5-5 to TRBJ2-1; tentatively, D is TRBD1 or TRBD2 (6 bases each). V lost 2 bases to trimming and J lost 8 bases, with 14 bases between them. The CDR3 totals 14 residues. From germline, CDR1 is SGHKS and CDR2 YYEKEE (reference sequence).

The CDR3 DNA is TGTGCCAGCAGTTACTTTTGGGGAGGATCCGGGGAGCTGTTTTTT. As protein: CASSYFWGGSGELFF. This sequence joins TRBV6-5 and TRBJ2-2; possibly TRBD2 for D (6 bases). CDR1 is MNHEY, CDR2 SVGAGI, per germline. The V end lost 1 base, the J end lost 6 bases, and 12 bases lay between the germline ends. The CDR3 covers 15 residues.

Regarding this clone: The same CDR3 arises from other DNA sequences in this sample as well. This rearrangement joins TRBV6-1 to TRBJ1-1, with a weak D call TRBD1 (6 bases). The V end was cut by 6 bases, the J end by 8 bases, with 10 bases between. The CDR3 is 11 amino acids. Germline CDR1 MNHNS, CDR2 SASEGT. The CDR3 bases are TGTGCCAGCAGAACCGGGACAGAAGCTTTCTTT. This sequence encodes CASRTGTEAFF.

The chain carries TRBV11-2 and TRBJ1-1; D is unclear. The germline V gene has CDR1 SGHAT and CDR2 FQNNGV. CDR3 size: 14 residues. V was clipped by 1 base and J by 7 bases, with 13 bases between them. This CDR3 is CASSLGHSTDEAFF. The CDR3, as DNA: TGTGCCAGCAGCTTAGGGCACAGCACCGATGAAGCTTTCTTT.